These 21 T cell receptor beta chains share one sample of origin, sequenced in a study of T cells after yellow fever vaccination. TCRdb used MiXCR to reprocess the 5' RACE reads, holding one entry per CDR3 protein. This table holds some 500,000 distinct CDR3 sequences, roughly 14% found once. Sequenced here: PBMCs, sampled on the day of the yellow fever booster vaccination. Receptors were obtained from a man between 25 and 39 years old who received the YFV17D yellow fever vaccine.

This rearrangement joins TRBV5-1 to TRBJ2-1, with D possibly being TRBD1 (5 bases). Germline CDR1 SGHRS, CDR2 YFSETQ. This CDR3 region has 13 residues. Trimming left V 5 bases short and J 3 bases short, with 9 bases between. CDR3 sequence: CASRPDSYNEQFF. CDR3 DNA sequence: TGCGCCAGCAGACCCGACAGCTACAATGAGCAGTTCTTC.

This sequence joins TRBV19 and TRBJ2-2; D is perhaps TRBD2 (5 bases). This CDR3 region has 12 residues. Germline loops: CDR1 LNHDA, CDR2 SQIVND (reference sequence). Trimming took 8 bases from V and 5 from J, leaving 9 bases between them. Written as DNA, the CDR3 is TGTGCCAGTTGGACTGTGACCGGGGAGCTGTTTTTT. Translating gives CASWTVTGELFF.

The table lists this clonotype with a few counts. The V call is TRBV7-8, the J call TRBJ2-3, with 9 bases matching TRBD1. The CDR3 is made up of 14 amino acids. Looked up from germline, CDR1 is SGHVS and CDR2 is FQNEAQ. Trimming removed 6 bases from V and 4 bases from J; junction bases left unmatched: 5. The CDR3 spells CASRQRTGADTQYF. The CDR3 DNA is TGTGCCAGCAGACAACGGACAGGGGCAGATACGCAGTATTTT. The variable domain in full, with the rest retrieved from reference TRBV7-8 and TRBJ2-3, is GAGVSQSPRYKVAKRGQDVALRCDPISGHVSLFWYQQALGQGPEFLTYFQNEAQLDKSGLPSDRFFAERPEGSVSTLKIQRTQQEDSAVYLCASRQRTGADTQYFGPGTRLTVL.

This chain connects TRBV28 to TRBJ2-2, with D maybe TRBD2 (6 bases). Trimming took off 7 bases at V and 7 bases at J, with 22 bases between the two ends. The germline V gene encodes CDR1 MDHEN and CDR2 SYDVKM. The length of the CDR3 is 16 residues. CDR3 DNA sequence: TGTGCCAGCATTCCTTCCGGGGACGGGCGGGGCGGGGAGCTGTTTTTT. Translated, it gives CASIPSGDGRGGELFF.

The sample holds many counts of this clonotype. The rearrangement joins TRBV7-9 to TRBJ2-1, with 9 bases matching TRBD1. The CDR3 contains 14 residues. The germline V gene has CDR1 SEHNR and CDR2 FQNEAQ (reference sequence). After removal of 9 bases from V and 3 bases from J, the junction contained 6 bases not matched to a gene. The DNA for the CDR3 is TGTGCCAGTCTAACGGGACAGGGCTACAATGAGCAGTTCTTC. Amino acid sequence: CASLTGQGYNEQFF. Supplemented by reference TRBV7-9 and TRBJ2-1, the full variable domain reads DTGVSQNPRHKITKRGQNVTFRCDPISEHNRLYWYRQTLGQGPEFLTYFQNEAQLEKSRLLSDRFSAERPKGSFSTLEIQRTEQGDSAMYLCASLTGQGYNEQFFGPGTRLTVL.

This clonotype was counted a few times. This chain connects TRBV28 to TRBJ1-2, with TRBD1 matching 9 bases. Trimming at V came to 8 bases and at J to 2 bases, leaving 3 bases not matched to a gene. This CDR3 has 13 amino acids. The V gene's germline CDR1 is MDHEN and CDR2 SYDVKM. CDR3 nucleotides: TGTGCCAGCCGGGACAGGGTAAACTATGGCTACACCTTC. It encodes CASRDRVNYGYTF.

This clonotype was detected a few times. This chain connects TRBV4-3 to TRBJ2-4; D possibly corresponds to TRBD1 (6 bases). The germline CDR1 and CDR2 sequences are LGHNA and YSLEER. V shed 1 base and J shed 2 bases, with 9 bases lying between them. The CDR3 extends over 15 amino acids. The CDR3 DNA reads as TGCGCCAGCAGCCAAGTTACAGGGACCAAAAACATTCAGTACTTC. This sequence encodes CASSQVTGTKNIQYF.

This clonotype was seen only a few times. The chain joins TRBV19 to TRBJ2-7; TRBD2 matches 13 bases. CDR1 and CDR2 (germline): LNHDA, SQIVND (reference sequence). The CDR3 covers 18 residues. Trimming removed 5 bases from V and 5 bases from J; junction bases left unmatched: 15. In nucleotides, the CDR3 is TGTGCCAGTAGTCGGTGGACTAGCGGGAGTCTTTGGGGAAACGAGCAGTACTTC. Translation gives CASSRWTSGSLWGNEQYF.

This chain connects TRBV10-3 to TRBJ2-3; the match to TRBD1 covers 8 bases. V lost 6 bases to trimming and J lost 4 bases; unmatched junction nucleotides: 9. CDR1 and CDR2 from the germline V gene are ENHRY and SYGVKD. The CDR3 runs 15 residues. CDR3 loop: CAIRTGQGPPDTQYF. The CDR3, as DNA: TGTGCCATCAGGACAGGACAGGGCCCCCCAGATACGCAGTATTTT.

The rearrangement joins TRBV20-1 to TRBJ2-7; D is undetermined. Trimming shortened V by 4 bases and J by 1 base, and 8 bases separated the two germline ends. The CDR3 is 12 amino acids. Germline assignment: CDR1 DFQATT and CDR2 SNEGSKA (reference sequence). Here the CDR3 DNA reads TGCAGTGCTACCCGCCAGTCCTACGAGCAGTACTTC. This translates into CSATRQSYEQYF.

This clonotype showed up just a few times. The chain links TRBV10-3 to TRBJ2-1; weak D call: TRBD1 (5 bases). CDR1 is ENHRY, CDR2 SYGVKD, per germline. This CDR3 has 12 residues. V was pared by 5 bases and J by 6 bases, with 8 bases between. The CDR3 region is CAISHDSNEQFF. The CDR3 nucleotides read TGTGCCATCAGTCATGACAGCAATGAGCAGTTCTTC.

This clonotype was counted only a few times. The genes are TRBV5-1 and TRBJ1-4; no firm D call. The CDR3 spans 16 residues. CDR1 SGHRS and CDR2 YFSETQ come from the germline V gene. With 0 bases removed from V and 0 bases from J, the gap between germline ends came to 9 bases. The CDR3 protein is CASSLVGTATNEKLFF. CDR3 DNA: TGCGCCAGCAGCTTGGTGGGAACTGCAACTAATGAAAAACTGTTTTTT.

This clonotype was seen only a few times. The CDR3 loop reads CASSFGSPEAFF. The DNA for the CDR3 is TGTGCCAGCAGTTTTGGATCCCCTGAAGCTTTCTTT. The rearrangement links TRBV12-3 or TRBV12-4 to TRBJ1-1; D is undetermined. There are 12 residues in the CDR3. V lost 3 bases and J 6 bases, leaving 8 bases between the germline ends.

V gene TRBV10-3 combines with J gene TRBJ1-1; no reliable D call. Per germline, CDR1 ENHRY and CDR2 SYGVKD. The CDR3 runs 12 residues. V dropped 6 bases and J dropped 1 base, with 6 bases sitting between them. The CDR3 DNA follows: TGTGCCATCAGGGCGCCGAACACTGAAGCTTTCTTT. Residues: CAIRAPNTEAFF.

This clonotype showed up just a few times. The chain combines TRBV20-1 with TRBJ2-7; maybe TRBD2 (6 bases). Trimming removed 5 bases at V and 6 bases at J, with 20 bases between. The CDR3 is 14 amino acids. Germline assignment: CDR1 DFQATT and CDR2 SNEGSKA (reference sequence). The CDR3 bases are TGCAGTGCTTTTGGGCCCGGGACTCCCAGCGAGCAGTACTTC. Translating gives CSAFGPGTPSEQYF.

This rearrangement joins TRBV6-5 to TRBJ2-7, with D possibly TRBD1 on 6 matching bases. This CDR3 is built from 13 residues. The V gene's germline CDR1 is MNHEY and CDR2 SVGAGI. Trimming removed 4 bases at V and 6 bases at J, with 13 bases between. The CDR3 coding sequence is TGTGCCAGCAGTTTCCAGGGACAAACCGAGCAGTACTTC. It translates to CASSFQGQTEQYF.

For the CDR3, the DNA is TGTGCCAGCATCGGACAGTCCTACAATGAGCAGTTCTTC. Protein sequence: CASIGQSYNEQFF. This chain connects TRBV6-2 or TRBV6-3 to TRBJ2-1; TRBD1 is a possible D gene (6 bases). Germline lookup yields CDR1 MNHEY and CDR2 SVGEGT. The CDR3 runs to 13 residues. Deletions cut 7 bases from V and 1 base from J, with 8 bases between.

This clonotype was observed a few times. This chain connects TRBV6-5 to TRBJ2-1; 9 bases align to TRBD1. V dropped 4 bases and J dropped 4; count of bases not matched to a gene: 11. Germline CDR1 MNHEY, CDR2 SVGAGI. This CDR3 has 17 residues. The CDR3: CASSSAPGQGKYNEQFF. The CDR3 DNA follows: TGTGCCAGCAGTTCCGCACCGGGACAGGGTAAATACAATGAGCAGTTCTTC.

This clonotype has a count of ten or more. The chain carries TRBV7-3 and TRBJ2-1, with D perhaps matching TRBD2 (6 bases). V was clipped by 2 bases and J by 7 bases, with 12 bases between them. Germline-derived CDR1 and CDR2 are SGHTA and FQGTGA. CDR3 length: 14 amino acids. CDR3 nucleotide sequence: TGTGCCAGCAGCTTAGACGGGAGAGGTAATGAGCAGTTCTTC. Amino acids: CASSLDGRGNEQFF.

This sequence joins TRBV27 and TRBJ2-7; 8 bases align to TRBD2. CDR3 length: 15 amino acids. Germline CDR1 reads MNHEY; CDR2 reads SMNVEV (reference sequence). J lost 2 bases, V lost 10 bases, and 13 bases had no gene match. CDR3: CANSGGGRAAYEQYF. For the CDR3, the DNA is TGTGCCAACTCGGGGGGGGGACGAGCAGCCTACGAGCAGTACTTC.

This chain links TRBV11-1 with TRBJ2-2; D may correspond to TRBD1 or TRBD2 (5 bases each). This CDR3 is built from 19 residues. V was cut by 5 bases and J by 9 bases, with 31 bases left in between. From germline, CDR1 is SGHAT and CDR2 FQDESV (reference sequence). CDR3 sequence (DNA): TGTGCCAGCAGCACGACCGTACTACGGGACGAGGGAGACATGTGGGAGCTGTTTTTT. It is translated as CASSTTVLRDEGDMWELFF.